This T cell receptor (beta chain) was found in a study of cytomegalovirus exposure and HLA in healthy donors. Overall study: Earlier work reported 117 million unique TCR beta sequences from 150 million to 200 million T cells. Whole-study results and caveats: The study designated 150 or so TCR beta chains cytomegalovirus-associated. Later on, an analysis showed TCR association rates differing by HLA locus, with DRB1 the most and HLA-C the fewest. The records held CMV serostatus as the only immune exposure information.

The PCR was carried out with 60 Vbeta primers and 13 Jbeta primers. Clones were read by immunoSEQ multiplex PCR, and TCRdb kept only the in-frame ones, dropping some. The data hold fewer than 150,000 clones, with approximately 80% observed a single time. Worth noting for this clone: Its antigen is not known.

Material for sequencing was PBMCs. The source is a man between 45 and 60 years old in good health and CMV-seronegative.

The CDR3, as DNA: TGTGCCAGTAGTAAGACAGGTACTAACTATGGCTACACCTTC. This sequence encodes CASSKTGTNYGYTF. V gene TRBV19 combines with J gene TRBJ1-2; D might be TRBD1 (6 bases). The V end lost 4 bases, the J end lost 0 bases, and 9 bases lay between the germline ends. This CDR3 has 14 amino acids. Germline V lookup: CDR1 LNHDA, CDR2 SQIVND (reference sequence). Combining the CDR3 with reference TRBV19 and TRBJ1-2 gives the whole variable domain DGGITQSPKYLFRKEGQNVTLSCEQNLNHDAMYWYRQDPGQGLRLIYYSQIVNDFQKGDIAEGYSVSREKKESFPLTVTSAQKNPTAFYLCASSKTGTNYGYTFGSGTRLTVV.